This T cell receptor (beta chain) was captured by sequencing in a study of blood T cells in healthy people across ages. Many counts were recorded for this clonotype. Its antigen is not identified. A second PCR of 7 to 11 cycles used a sample-barcoded 5' primer and a J-beta primer mix. At least 2.5 million CDR3-containing paired-end reads were obtained per sample. TCRdb redid the calling of the 5' RACE reads with MiXCR, one entry per CDR3 protein. Among around 870,000 distinct CDR3 sequences listed, less than 35% were seen once. The study, taken as a whole, reports: Long-lived donors had more naive CD4+ cells and higher diversity than aged donors.

This TCR derives from a woman at least 80 years old in good health. The sequenced sample was blood.

CDR3 loop: CASSMGLLQETQYF. The CDR3 bases are TGTGCCAGCAGCATGGGACTACTGCAAGAGACCCAGTACTTC. The chain has TRBV3-1 and TRBJ2-5; 7 nucleotides match TRBD2. Germline V gene data show CDR1 as LGHDT and CDR2 as YNNKEL (reference sequence). This CDR3 region has 14 residues. With V trimmed by 5 bases and J by 2 bases, 5 bases remained unmatched.